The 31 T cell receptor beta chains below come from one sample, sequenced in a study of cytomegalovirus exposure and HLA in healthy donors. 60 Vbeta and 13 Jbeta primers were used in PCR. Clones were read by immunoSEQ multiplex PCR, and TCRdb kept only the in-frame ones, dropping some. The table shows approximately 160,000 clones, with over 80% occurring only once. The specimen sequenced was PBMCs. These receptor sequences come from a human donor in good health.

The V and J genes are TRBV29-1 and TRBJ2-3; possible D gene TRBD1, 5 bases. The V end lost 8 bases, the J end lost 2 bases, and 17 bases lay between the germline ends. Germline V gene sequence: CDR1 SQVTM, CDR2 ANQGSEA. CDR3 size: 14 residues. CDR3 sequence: CSLIQGHNTDTQYF. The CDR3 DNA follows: TGCAGCCTAATCCAGGGTCACAACACAGATACGCAGTATTTT.

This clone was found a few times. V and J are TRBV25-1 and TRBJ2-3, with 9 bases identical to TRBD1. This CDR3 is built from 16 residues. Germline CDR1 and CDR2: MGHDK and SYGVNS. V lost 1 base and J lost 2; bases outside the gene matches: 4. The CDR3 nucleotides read TGTGCCAGCAGTGAATGGAGACAGGGGGACACAGATACGCAGTATTTT. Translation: CASSEWRQGDTDTQYF.

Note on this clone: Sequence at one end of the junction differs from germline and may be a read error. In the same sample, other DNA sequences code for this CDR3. The CDR3 nucleotides are TGCGCCAGCAGTCAAGATCGACTAGCGGGGGGTCCTTCTAGCACAGATACGCAGTATTTT. Protein product: CASSQDRLAGGPSSTDTQYF. This chain uses TRBV4-3 with TRBJ2-3, with TRBD2 matching over 13 bases. The CDR3 loop spans 20 amino acids. Germline CDR1 is LGHNA and CDR2 is YSLEER.

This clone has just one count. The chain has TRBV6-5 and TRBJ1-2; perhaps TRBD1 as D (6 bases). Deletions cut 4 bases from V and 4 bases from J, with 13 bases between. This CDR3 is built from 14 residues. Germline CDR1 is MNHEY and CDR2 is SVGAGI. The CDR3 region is CASSFNRDFYGYTF. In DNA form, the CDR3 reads TGTGCCAGCAGTTTCAACAGGGATTTCTATGGCTACACCTTC.

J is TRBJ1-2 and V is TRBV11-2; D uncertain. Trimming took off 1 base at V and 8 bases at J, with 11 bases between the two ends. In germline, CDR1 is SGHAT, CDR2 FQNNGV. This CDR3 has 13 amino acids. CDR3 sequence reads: CASSLGEKGGYTF. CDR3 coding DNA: TGTGCCAGCAGCTTAGGGGAGAAAGGGGGCTACACCTTC.

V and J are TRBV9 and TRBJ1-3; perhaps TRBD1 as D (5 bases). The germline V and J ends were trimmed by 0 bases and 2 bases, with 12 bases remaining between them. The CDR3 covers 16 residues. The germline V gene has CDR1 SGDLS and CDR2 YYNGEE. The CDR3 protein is CASSVALGVAGNTIYF. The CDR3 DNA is TGTGCCAGCAGCGTAGCGTTAGGGGTAGCTGGAAACACCATATATTTT.

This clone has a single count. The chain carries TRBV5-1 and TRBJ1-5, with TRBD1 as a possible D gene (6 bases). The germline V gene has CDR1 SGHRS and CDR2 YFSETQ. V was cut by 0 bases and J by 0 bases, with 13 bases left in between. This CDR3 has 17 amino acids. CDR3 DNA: TGCGCCAGCAGCTTGGCGGCAGGGGTTAATAGCAATCAGCCCCAGCATTTT. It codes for CASSLAAGVNSNQPQHF.

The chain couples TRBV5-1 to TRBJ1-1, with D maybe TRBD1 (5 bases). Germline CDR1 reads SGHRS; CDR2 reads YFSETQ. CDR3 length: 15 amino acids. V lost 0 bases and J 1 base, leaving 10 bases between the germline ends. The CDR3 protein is CASSLAGLGNTEAFF. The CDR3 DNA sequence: TGCGCCAGCAGCTTGGCGGGACTCGGGAACACTGAAGCTTTCTTT. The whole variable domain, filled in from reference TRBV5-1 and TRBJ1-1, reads KAGVTQTPRYLIKTRGQQVTLSCSPISGHRSVSWYQQTPGQGLQFLFEYFSETQRNKGNFPGRFSGRQFSNSRSEMNVSTLELGDSALYLCASSLAGLGNTEAFFGQGTRLTVV.

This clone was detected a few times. The CDR3 sequence is CASRKDRGFLYEQYF. The CDR3 nucleotides read TGCGCCAGCAGAAAGGACAGGGGGTTCCTCTACGAGCAGTACTTC. The chain links TRBV5-1 to TRBJ2-5; 10 bases are a match to TRBD1. The end of the DNA is better explained by TRBJ2-7, so the J call may be wrong. CDR1 and CDR2 (germline): SGHRS, YFSETQ. The CDR3 is 15 residues long.

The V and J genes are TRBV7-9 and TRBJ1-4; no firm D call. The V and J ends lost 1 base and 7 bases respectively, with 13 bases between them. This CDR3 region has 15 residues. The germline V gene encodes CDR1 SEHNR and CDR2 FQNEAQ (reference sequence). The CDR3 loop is CASSLGSGYREKLFF. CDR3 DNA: TGTGCCAGCAGCTTAGGCTCCGGGTATCGTGAAAAACTGTTTTTT. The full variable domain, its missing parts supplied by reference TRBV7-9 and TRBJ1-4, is DTGVSQNPRHKITKRGQNVTFRCDPISEHNRLYWYRQTLGQGPEFLTYFQNEAQLEKSRLLSDRFSAERPKGSFSTLEIQRTEQGDSAMYLCASSLGSGYREKLFFGSGTQLSVL.

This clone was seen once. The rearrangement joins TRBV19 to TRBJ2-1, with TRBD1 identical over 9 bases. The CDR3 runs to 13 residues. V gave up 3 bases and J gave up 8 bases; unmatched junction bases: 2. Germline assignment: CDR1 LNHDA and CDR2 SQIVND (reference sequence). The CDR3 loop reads CASSIDRGDEQFF. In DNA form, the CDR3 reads TGTGCCAGTAGTATTGACAGGGGGGATGAGCAGTTCTTC.

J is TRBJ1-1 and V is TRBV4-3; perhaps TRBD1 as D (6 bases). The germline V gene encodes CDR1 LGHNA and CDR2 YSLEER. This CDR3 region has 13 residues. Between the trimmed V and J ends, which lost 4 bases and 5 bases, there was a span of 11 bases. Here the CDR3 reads CASSRRGGTEAFF. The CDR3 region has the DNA TGCGCCAGCAGCCGCAGGGGAGGGACTGAAGCTTTCTTT.

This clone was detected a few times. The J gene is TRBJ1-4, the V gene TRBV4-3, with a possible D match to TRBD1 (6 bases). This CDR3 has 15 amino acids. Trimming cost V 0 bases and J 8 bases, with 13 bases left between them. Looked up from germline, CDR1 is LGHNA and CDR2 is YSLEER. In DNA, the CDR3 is TGCGCCAGCAGCCAAGATACGGGGAGGGGGGAAAAACTGTTTTTT. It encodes CASSQDTGRGEKLFF.

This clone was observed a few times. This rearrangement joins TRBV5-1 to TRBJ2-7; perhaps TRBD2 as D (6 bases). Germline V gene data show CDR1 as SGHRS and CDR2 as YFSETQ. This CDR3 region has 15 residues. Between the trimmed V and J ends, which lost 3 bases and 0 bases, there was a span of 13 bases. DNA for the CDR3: TGCGCCAGCAGCTGGCGGGGCACGAGCTCCTACGAGCAGTACTTC. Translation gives CASSWRGTSSYEQYF.

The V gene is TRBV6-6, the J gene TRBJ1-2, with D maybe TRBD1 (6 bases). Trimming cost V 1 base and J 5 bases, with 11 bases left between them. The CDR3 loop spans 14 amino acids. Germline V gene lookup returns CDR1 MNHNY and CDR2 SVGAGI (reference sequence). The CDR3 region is CASSYFRQGYGYTF. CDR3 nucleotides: TGTGCCAGCAGTTACTTTCGGCAGGGGTATGGCTACACCTTC.

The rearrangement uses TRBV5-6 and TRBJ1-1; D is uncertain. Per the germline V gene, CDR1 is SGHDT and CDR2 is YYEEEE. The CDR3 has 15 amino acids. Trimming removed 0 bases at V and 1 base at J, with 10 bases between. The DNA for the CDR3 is TGTGCCAGCAGCTTGGGGAGTCGTCCGAACACTGAAGCTTTCTTT. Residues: CASSLGSRPNTEAFF.

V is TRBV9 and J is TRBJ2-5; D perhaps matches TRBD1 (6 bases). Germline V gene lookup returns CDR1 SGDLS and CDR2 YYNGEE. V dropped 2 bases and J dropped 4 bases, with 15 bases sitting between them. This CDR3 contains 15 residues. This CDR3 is CASSVSGQRGETQYF. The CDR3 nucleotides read TGTGCCAGCAGCGTTTCAGGACAGAGAGGAGAGACCCAGTACTTC.

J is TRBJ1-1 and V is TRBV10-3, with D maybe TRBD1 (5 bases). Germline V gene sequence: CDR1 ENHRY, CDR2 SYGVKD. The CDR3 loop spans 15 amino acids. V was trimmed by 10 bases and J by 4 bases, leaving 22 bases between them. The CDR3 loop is CATFPTGDLVTEAFF. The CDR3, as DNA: TGTGCCACCTTCCCTACGGGGGACCTGGTCACTGAAGCTTTCTTT.

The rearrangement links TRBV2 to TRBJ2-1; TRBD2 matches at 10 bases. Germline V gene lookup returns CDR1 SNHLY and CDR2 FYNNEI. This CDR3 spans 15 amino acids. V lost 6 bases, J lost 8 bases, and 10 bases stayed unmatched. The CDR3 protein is CASRDFSGGPDEQFF. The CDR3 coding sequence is TGTGCCAGCAGAGACTTTAGCGGGGGGCCCGATGAGCAGTTCTTC.

CDR3 region: CASSRKEGTDTQYF. In DNA, the CDR3 is TGTGCCAGCAGCCGGAAGGAGGGCACAGATACGCAGTATTTT. This chain connects TRBV27 to TRBJ2-3, with D perhaps TRBD2 (5 bases). This CDR3 is 14 amino acids long. Between the trimmed V and J ends, which lost 6 bases and 1 base, there was a span of 11 bases. CDR1 and CDR2 (germline): MNHEY, SMNVEV (reference sequence).

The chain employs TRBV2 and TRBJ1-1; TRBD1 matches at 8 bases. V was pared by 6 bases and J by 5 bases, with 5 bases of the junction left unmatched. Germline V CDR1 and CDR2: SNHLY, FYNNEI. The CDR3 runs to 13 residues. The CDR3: CASRSDRGTEAFF. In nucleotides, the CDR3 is TGTGCCAGCAGGTCCGACAGGGGAACTGAAGCTTTCTTT.

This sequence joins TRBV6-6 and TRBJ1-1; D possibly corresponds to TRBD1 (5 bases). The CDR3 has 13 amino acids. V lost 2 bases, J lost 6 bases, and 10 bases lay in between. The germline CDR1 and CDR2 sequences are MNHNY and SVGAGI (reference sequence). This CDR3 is CASSYGGFSEAFF. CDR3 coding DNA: TGTGCCAGCAGTTACGGGGGGTTCTCTGAAGCTTTCTTT.

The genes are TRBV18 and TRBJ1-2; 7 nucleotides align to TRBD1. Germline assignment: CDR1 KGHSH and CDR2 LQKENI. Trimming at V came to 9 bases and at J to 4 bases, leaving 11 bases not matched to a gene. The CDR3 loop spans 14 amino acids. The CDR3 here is CASSASTGTYGYTF. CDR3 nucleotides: TGTGCCAGTTCTGCTTCGACAGGGACCTATGGCTACACCTTC.

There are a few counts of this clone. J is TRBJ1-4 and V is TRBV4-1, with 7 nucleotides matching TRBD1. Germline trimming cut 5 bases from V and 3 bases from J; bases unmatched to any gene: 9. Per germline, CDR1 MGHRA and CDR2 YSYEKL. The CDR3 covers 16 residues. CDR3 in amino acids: CASSSQSGGANEKLFF. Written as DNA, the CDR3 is TGCGCCAGCAGCTCCCAATCAGGGGGAGCTAATGAAAAACTGTTTTTT.

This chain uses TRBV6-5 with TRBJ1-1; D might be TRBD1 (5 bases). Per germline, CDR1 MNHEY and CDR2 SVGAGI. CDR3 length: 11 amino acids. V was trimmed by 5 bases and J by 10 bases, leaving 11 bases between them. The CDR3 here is CASSALGGAFF. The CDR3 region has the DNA TGTGCCAGCAGTGCATTGGGGGGAGCTTTCTTT.

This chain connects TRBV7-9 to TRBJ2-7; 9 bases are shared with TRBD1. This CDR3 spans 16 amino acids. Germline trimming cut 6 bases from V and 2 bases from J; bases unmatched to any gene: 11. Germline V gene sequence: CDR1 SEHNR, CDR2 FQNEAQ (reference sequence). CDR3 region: CASSPKPGQGPYEQYF. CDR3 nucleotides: TGTGCCAGCAGTCCTAAACCGGGACAGGGTCCCTACGAGCAGTACTTC.

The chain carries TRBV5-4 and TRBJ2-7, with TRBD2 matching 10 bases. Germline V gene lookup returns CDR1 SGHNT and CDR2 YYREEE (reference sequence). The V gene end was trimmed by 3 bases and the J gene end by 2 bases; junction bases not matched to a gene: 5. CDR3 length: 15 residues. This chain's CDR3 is CASSSGTSEAYEQYF. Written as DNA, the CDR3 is TGTGCCAGCAGCTCGGGGACTAGCGAAGCCTACGAGCAGTACTTC.

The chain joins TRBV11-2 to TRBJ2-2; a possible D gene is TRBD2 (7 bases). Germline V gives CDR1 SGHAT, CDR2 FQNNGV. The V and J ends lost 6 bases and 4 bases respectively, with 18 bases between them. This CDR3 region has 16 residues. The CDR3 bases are TGTGCCAGCAGAGAATCCCGGGGGGCGCGCACCGGGGAGCTGTTTTTT. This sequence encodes CASRESRGARTGELFF.

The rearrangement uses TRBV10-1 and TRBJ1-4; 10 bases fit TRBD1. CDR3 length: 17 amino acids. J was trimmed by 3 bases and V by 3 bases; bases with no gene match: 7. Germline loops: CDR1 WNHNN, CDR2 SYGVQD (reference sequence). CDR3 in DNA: TGCGCCAGCAGTGACCCCGGACAGGGGGGTGCTAATGAAAAACTGTTTTTT. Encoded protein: CASSDPGQGGANEKLFF.

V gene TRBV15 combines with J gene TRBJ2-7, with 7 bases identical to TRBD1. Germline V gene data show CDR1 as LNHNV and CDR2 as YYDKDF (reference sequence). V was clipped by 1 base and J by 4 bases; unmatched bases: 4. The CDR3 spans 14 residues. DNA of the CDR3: TGTGCCACCAGCAGAGGGACAGGACCTTACGAGCAGTACTTC. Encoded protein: CATSRGTGPYEQYF.

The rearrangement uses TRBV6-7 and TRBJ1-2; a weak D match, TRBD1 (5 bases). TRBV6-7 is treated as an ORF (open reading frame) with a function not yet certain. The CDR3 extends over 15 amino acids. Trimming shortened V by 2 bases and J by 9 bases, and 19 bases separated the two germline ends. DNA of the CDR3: TGTGCCAGCAGTTACACCCCCGGGACTCAGGCACGCTACACCTTC. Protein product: CASSYTPGTQARYTF.